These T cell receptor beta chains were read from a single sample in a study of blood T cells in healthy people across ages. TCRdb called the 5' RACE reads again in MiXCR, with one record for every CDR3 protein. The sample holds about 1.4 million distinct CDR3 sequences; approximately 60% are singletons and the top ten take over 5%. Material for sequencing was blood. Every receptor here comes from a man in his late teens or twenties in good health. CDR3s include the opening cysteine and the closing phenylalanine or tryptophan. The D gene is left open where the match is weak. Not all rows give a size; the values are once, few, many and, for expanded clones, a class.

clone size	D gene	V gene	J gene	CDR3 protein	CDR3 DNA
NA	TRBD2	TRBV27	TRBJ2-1	CACARMTGGPLGDEQFF	TGTGCCTGCGCCCGGATGACGGGAGGGCCTCTCGGGGATGAGCAGTTCTTC
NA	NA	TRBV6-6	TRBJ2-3	CASILAVGEGETDTQYF	TGTGCCAGCATCTTGGCTGTCGGAGAGGGGGAAACAGATACGCAGTATTTT
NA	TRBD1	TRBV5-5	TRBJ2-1	CASSPGTGGDEQFF	TGTGCCAGCAGCCCCGGGACAGGTGGCGATGAGCAGTTCTTC
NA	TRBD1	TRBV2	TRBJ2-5	CASGGGQGMETQYF	TGTGCCAGCGGCGGGGGACAGGGCATGGAGACCCAGTACTTC
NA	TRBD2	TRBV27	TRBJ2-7	CASRSLSGGPYEQYF	TGTGCCAGCAGAAGTCTCAGCGGGGGGCCCTACGAGCAGTACTTC
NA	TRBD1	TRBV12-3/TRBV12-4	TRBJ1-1	CASRLWGTGDTEAFF	TGTGCCAGCAGGCTATGGGGGACAGGGGACACTGAAGCTTTCTTT
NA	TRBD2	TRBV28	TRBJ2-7	CASSLLLASGGTHYYEQYF	TGTGCCAGCAGTTTACTGTTAGCTAGCGGGGGGACCCACTACTACGAGCAGTACTTC
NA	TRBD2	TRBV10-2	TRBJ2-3	CASREGGGGITDTQYF	TGCGCCAGCAGAGAGGGTGGCGGGGGAATCACAGATACGCAGTATTTT
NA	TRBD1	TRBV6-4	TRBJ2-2	CASSASGTGNTGELFF	TGTGCCAGCAGTGCTTCCGGGACAGGAAACACCGGGGAGCTGTTTTTT
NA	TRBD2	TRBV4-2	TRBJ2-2	CASRDRGGQNTGELFF	TGTGCCAGCAGGGATCGGGGGGGCCAAAACACCGGGGAGCTGTTTTTT
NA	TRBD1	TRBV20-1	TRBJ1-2	CSASWTGDGYTF	TGCAGTGCTAGTTGGACAGGGGACGGCTACACCTTC
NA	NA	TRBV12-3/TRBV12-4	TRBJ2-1	CASTQWGGIYNEQFF	TGTGCCAGCACTCAATGGGGCGGGATTTACAATGAGCAGTTCTTC
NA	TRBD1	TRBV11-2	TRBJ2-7	CASSFRGLAGEQYF	TGTGCCAGCAGCTTCAGGGGGCTTGCGGGCGAGCAGTACTTC
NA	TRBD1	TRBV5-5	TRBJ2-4	CASSFRTGERENEQNF	TGTGCCAGCAGCTTTAGGACAGGGGAAAGAGAAAACGAGCAGAACTTC
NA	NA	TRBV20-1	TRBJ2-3	CSAISEVGTDTQYF	TGCAGTGCCATATCGGAAGTGGGCACAGATACGCAGTATTTT
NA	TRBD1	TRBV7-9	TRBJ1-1	CASSAGQGVTEAFF	TGTGCCAGCAGCGCCGGACAGGGGGTTACTGAAGCTTTCTTT
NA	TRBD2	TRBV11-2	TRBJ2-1	CASSPQGGGRAWEQFF	TGTGCCAGCAGCCCCCAAGGAGGCGGGAGGGCCTGGGAGCAGTTCTTC
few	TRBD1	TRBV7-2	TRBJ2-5	CASSSTGTVKETQYF	TGTGCCAGCAGCTCGACAGGGACAGTAAAAGAGACCCAGTACTTC
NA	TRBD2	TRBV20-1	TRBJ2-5	CSARDARGGLLETQYF	TGCAGTGCTAGAGATGCCCGGGGGGGACTTTTAGAGACCCAGTACTTC
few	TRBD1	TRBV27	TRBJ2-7	CASSSRDRVTYEQYF	TGTGCCAGCAGTTCCCGGGACAGGGTAACCTACGAGCAGTACTTC
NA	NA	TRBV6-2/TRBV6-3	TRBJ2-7	CAGSSDSIEQYF	TGTGCCGGCAGTTCCGACAGTATCGAGCAGTACTTC
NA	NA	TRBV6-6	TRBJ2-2	CASSQDRDYENTGELFF	TGTGCCAGCAGCCAAGACAGGGACTACGAGAACACCGGGGAGCTGTTTTTT
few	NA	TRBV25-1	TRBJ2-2	CASSDFEGRVGELFF	TGTGCCAGCAGTGATTTCGAGGGGCGCGTCGGGGAGCTGTTTTTT
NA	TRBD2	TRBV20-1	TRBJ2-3	CSARDAGTSGGRYTDTQYF	TGCAGTGCTAGAGATGCCGGGACTAGCGGGGGGAGGTACACAGATACGCAGTATTTT
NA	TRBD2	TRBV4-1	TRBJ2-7	CASSVTSGASDEQYF	TGCGCCAGCAGCGTGACTAGCGGAGCCTCCGACGAGCAGTACTTC
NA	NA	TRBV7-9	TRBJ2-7	CASSVSGEAWEQYF	TGTGCCAGCAGCGTTAGCGGTGAGGCGTGGGAGCAGTACTTC
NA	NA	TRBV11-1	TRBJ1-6	CASSLEAASNSPLHF	TGTGCCAGCAGCTTAGAGGCAGCCTCAAATTCACCCCTCCACTTT
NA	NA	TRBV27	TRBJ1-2	CASSLSISGGYGYTF	TGTGCCAGCAGTTTATCGATTTCGGGAGGGTATGGCTACACCTTC
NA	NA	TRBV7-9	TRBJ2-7	CASSLFPNSYEQYF	TGTGCCAGCAGCTTATTCCCGAACTCCTACGAGCAGTACTTC
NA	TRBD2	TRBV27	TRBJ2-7	CASSLKAGADEQYF	TGTGCCAGCAGTTTAAAAGCGGGGGCAGACGAGCAGTACTTC
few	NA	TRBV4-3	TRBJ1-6	CASSQGRQSYSPLHF	TGCGCCAGCAGCCAAGGCCGGCAGTCCTATTCACCCCTCCACTTT
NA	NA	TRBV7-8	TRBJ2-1	CASLGGHTYNEQFF	TGTGCCAGCCTTGGGGGGCATACCTACAATGAGCAGTTCTTC
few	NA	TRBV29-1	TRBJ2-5	CSVKKAPGVNQETQYF	TGCAGCGTCAAAAAGGCCCCGGGGGTGAACCAAGAGACCCAGTACTTC
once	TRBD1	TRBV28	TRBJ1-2	CASSSYRGLKHYGYTF	TGTGCCAGCAGTTCGTACAGGGGTCTGAAACACTATGGCTACACCTTC
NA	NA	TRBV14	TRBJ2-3	CASSQGESPTQYF	TGTGCCAGCAGCCAGGGGGAGTCTCCTACGCAGTATTTT
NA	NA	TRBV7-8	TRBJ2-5	CASSSDGKETQYF	TGTGCCAGCAGCTCCGACGGGAAAGAGACCCAGTACTTC
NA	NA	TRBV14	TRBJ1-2	CASSHRSGVHGYTF	TGTGCCAGCAGCCATAGGTCGGGGGTACATGGCTACACCTTC
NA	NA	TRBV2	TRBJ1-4	CASLLPGQINEKLFF	TGTGCCAGCTTACTCCCGGGACAAATTAATGAAAAACTGTTTTTT
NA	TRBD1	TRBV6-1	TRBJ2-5	CASSGDSHNEQYF	TGTGCCAGCAGTGGGGACAGTCACAATGAGCAGTACTTC
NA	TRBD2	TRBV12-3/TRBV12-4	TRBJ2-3	CASSVRGVTDAQYF	TGTGCCAGCAGTGTTCGGGGGGTCACAGATGCGCAATATTTT
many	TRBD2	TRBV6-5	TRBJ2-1	CASSPGLAGDEQFF	TGCGCCAGCAGCCCGGGACTAGCGGGAGATGAGCAGTTCTTC
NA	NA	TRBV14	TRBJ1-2	CASSQGALHYGYTF	TGTGCCAGCAGCCAAGGGGCACTGCACTATGGCTACACCTTC
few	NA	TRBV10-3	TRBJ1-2	CAISGGDAGYGYTF	TGTGCCATCAGTGGAGGGGACGCGGGCTATGGCTACACCTTC
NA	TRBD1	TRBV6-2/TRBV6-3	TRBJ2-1	CASSSLWTGWNEQFF	TGTGCCAGCAGCTCTCTTTGGACAGGGTGGAATGAGCAGTTCTTC
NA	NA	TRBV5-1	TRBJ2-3	CASSSGRLSTDTQYF	TGCGCCAGCAGCTCGGGCCGGCTGAGCACAGATACGCAGTATTTT
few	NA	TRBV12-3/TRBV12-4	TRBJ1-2	CASSPSVGGHYGYTF	TGTGCCAGCAGCCCGAGTGTGGGTGGACACTATGGCTACACCTTC
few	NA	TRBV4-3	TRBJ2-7	CASSQGRDPRVYEQYF	TGCGCCAGCAGCCAAGGAAGAGACCCTCGGGTCTACGAGCAGTACTTC
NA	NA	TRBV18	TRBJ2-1	CASSPERYNEQFF	TGTGCCAGCTCACCGGAGCGTTACAATGAGCAGTTCTTC
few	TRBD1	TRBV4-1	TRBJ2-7	CASSQADRNVYEQYF	TGCGCCAGCAGCCAAGCGGACAGGAATGTCTACGAGCAGTACTTC
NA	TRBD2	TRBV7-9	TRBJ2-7	CASSSTSGTYEQYF	TGTGCCAGCAGCTCCACTAGCGGAACCTACGAGCAGTACTTC
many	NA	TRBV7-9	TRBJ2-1	CASSSNEQFF	TGTGCCAGCAGCTCCAATGAGCAGTTCTTC
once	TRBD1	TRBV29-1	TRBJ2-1	CSVNRGYNEQFF	TGCAGCGTGAACAGGGGATACAATGAGCAGTTCTTC
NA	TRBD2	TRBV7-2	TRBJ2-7	CASSMTSGNNEQYF	TGTGCCAGCAGCATGACTAGCGGGAACAACGAGCAGTACTTC